Below are 20 T cell receptor beta chains sequenced from a single sample in a study of cytomegalovirus exposure and HLA in healthy donors. Primers: 60 Vbeta forward and 13 Jbeta reverse. Libraries were prepared by immunoSEQ multiplex PCR; TCRdb keeps only in-frame clonotypes and omits some of them. Here the sample spans about 160,000 clones, 65% to 85% being singletons. Sequences were obtained from PBMCs. The receptors originated from a woman aged 50 to 65 in good health and CMV-seropositive.

The chain recombines TRBV10-3 with TRBJ1-2; possibly TRBD1 for D (5 bases). From germline, CDR1 is ENHRY and CDR2 SYGVKD. V was clipped by 10 bases and J by 7 bases, with 19 bases between them. This CDR3 region has 13 residues. In DNA, the CDR3 is TGTGCCACCCAAGCAGGGACTTTCGGTGGCTACACCTTC. This gives the protein CATQAGTFGGYTF.

The rearrangement links TRBV10-2 to TRBJ2-7, with 7 bases identical to TRBD2. Trimming took 5 bases from V and 4 from J; bases not matched to a gene: 5. This CDR3 contains 13 residues. CDR1 is WSHSY, CDR2 SAAADI, per germline. The CDR3 DNA is TGCGCCAGCAGTAGCGGGGAGGTGTACGAGCAGTACTTC. Translating gives CASSSGEVYEQYF.

The V and J genes are TRBV11-3 and TRBJ2-1; possibly TRBD2 for D (6 bases). CDR3 length: 15 residues. V was shortened by 4 bases and J by 8 bases, with 18 bases between the two germline ends. The V gene's germline CDR1 is SGHNT and CDR2 YENEEA. The CDR3 DNA sequence: TGTGCCAGCAGCTCGGAGGGACGGCCGGTGGATGAGCAGTTCTTC. Translating it yields CASSSEGRPVDEQFF. The variable domain in full, with the rest retrieved from reference TRBV11-3 and TRBJ2-1, is EAGVVQSPRYKIIEKKQPVAFWCNPISGHNTLYWYLQNLGQGPELLIRYENEEAVDDSQLPKDRFSAERLKGVDSTLKIQPAELGDSAVYLCASSSEGRPVDEQFFGPGTRLTVL.

The chain combines TRBV21-1 with TRBJ1-3; the D call of TRBD1 is as the table states it, not checked on the DNA. TRBV21-1 has pseudogene status. The CDR3 runs to 18 residues. The CDR3 is CASSKDRGGLSGGNTIYF. DNA of the CDR3: TGTGCCAGCAGCAAAGACAGGGGTGGGCTTTCTGGTGGAAACACCATATATTTT.

The table lists this clone with a count of one. The V gene is TRBV27, the J gene TRBJ1-1; D remains unclear. The CDR3 totals 12 residues. Germline V gives CDR1 MNHEY, CDR2 SMNVEV (reference sequence). The V gene lost 8 bases and the J gene lost 0 bases, with 7 bases spanning the gap. The DNA of the CDR3 is TGTGCCAGCGGGCAGATGAACACTGAAGCTTTCTTT. It encodes CASGQMNTEAFF.

The CDR3 here is CASSLRLAYNEQFF. CDR3 sequence (DNA): TGTGCCAGCAGTTTGCGACTAGCCTACAATGAGCAGTTCTTC. This chain links TRBV27 with TRBJ2-1, with D possibly TRBD2 on 6 matching bases. Germline assignment: CDR1 MNHEY and CDR2 SMNVEV (reference sequence). The CDR3 sequence is 14 residues long. Trimming left V 3 bases short and J 2 bases short, with 8 bases between.

The sample holds a few counts of this clone. The same CDR3 can be traced to other DNA sequences in this sample. The V call is TRBV18, the J call TRBJ1-5; the match to TRBD1 covers 9 bases. The CDR3 covers 14 residues. Looked up from germline, CDR1 is KGHSH and CDR2 is LQKENI. V shed 3 bases, J shed 7 bases, and the junction held 4 bases outside the gene matches. CDR3 DNA: TGTGCCAGCTCACCGGGACAGGGTGGGCAGCCCCAGCATTTT. Amino acid sequence: CASSPGQGGQPQHF. Drawing the rest from reference TRBV18 and TRBJ1-5, the complete variable domain is NAGVMQNPRHLVRRRGQEARLRCSPMKGHSHVYWYRQLPEEGLKFMVYLQKENIIDESGMPKERFSAEFPKEGPSILRIQQVVRGDSAAYFCASSPGQGGQPQHFGDGTRLSIL.

This chain links TRBV29-1 with TRBJ2-3; maybe TRBD2 (5 bases). CDR1 SQVTM and CDR2 ANQGSEA come from the germline V gene. The CDR3 runs to 12 residues. V was shortened by 8 bases and J by 3 bases, with 12 bases between the two germline ends. Here the CDR3 DNA reads TGCAGCACGACTACCCCGACAGATACGCAGTATTTT. Translated, it gives CSTTTPTDTQYF.

V and J are TRBV19 and TRBJ1-1; D gene unclear. V shed 2 bases and J shed 2 bases, with 12 bases lying between them. Germline-derived CDR1 and CDR2 are LNHDA and SQIVND (reference sequence). The CDR3 runs 15 residues. Written as DNA, the CDR3 is TGTGCCAGTAGTATACAAAACAGCCCTAACACTGAAGCTTTCTTT. It is translated as CASSIQNSPNTEAFF.

This clone was seen a few times. This chain links TRBV15 with TRBJ2-2; 8 bases align to TRBD1. V lost 2 bases, J lost 0 bases, and 5 bases stayed unmatched. The CDR3 runs 17 residues. CDR1 is LNHNV and CDR2 is YYDKDF in the germline V gene (reference sequence). CDR3 protein: CATSRPKQGANTGELFF. CDR3 DNA: TGTGCCACCAGCAGACCGAAACAGGGGGCGAACACCGGGGAGCTGTTTTTT.

The V call is TRBV28, the J call TRBJ2-2; TRBD1 is a possible D gene (6 bases). CDR1 is MDHEN and CDR2 is SYDVKM in the germline V gene. V lost 4 bases to trimming and J lost 7 bases, with 7 bases between them. The CDR3 extends over 12 amino acids. The CDR3 loop reads CASSSGDGELFF. CDR3 DNA sequence: TGTGCCAGCAGTTCAGGGGACGGGGAGCTGTTTTTT.

The rearrangement joins TRBV7-2 to TRBJ2-2; 7 positions match TRBD2. Looked up from germline, CDR1 is SGHTA and CDR2 is FQGNSA. The CDR3 is 15 amino acids. V was clipped by 0 bases and J by 5 bases; unmatched bases: 3. CDR3 amino acids: CASSLANGGTGELFF. The CDR3 coding sequence is TGTGCCAGCAGCTTAGCGAACGGGGGGACCGGGGAGCTGTTTTTT.

The rearrangement uses TRBV11-2 and TRBJ1-1, with D unresolved. Trimming stripped 4 bases from V and 1 base from J, with 13 bases between. The CDR3 covers 15 residues. Germline CDR1 and CDR2: SGHAT and FQNNGV. The CDR3, as DNA: TGTGCCAGCAGCTCCTTCGGACTGAGGAACACTGAAGCTTTCTTT. Translated, it gives CASSSFGLRNTEAFF.

This clone has only one observation. The chain combines TRBV11-2 with TRBJ1-3; D is unclear. This CDR3 region has 14 residues. Germline CDR1 reads SGHAT; CDR2 reads FQNNGV. The germline V and J ends were trimmed by 2 bases and 0 bases, with 5 bases remaining between them. CDR3 in amino acids: CASSLPDSGNTIYF. Here the CDR3 DNA reads TGTGCCAGCAGCTTACCAGACTCTGGAAACACCATATATTTT.

The V and J genes are TRBV6-1 and TRBJ2-5, with unresolved D. The CDR3 is made up of 13 amino acids. Germline V CDR1 and CDR2: MNHNS, SASEGT. Trimming left V 6 bases short and J 1 base short, with 9 bases between. CDR3 loop: CASSYSRQETQYF. The CDR3, as DNA: TGTGCCAGCAGCTACAGTCGCCAAGAGACCCAGTACTTC.

This sequence joins TRBV11-3 and TRBJ2-2; 9 nucleotides match TRBD2. CDR3 length: 16 residues. Germline values: CDR1 SGHNT, CDR2 YENEEA. Trimming cost V 4 bases and J 5 bases; bases outside gene matches: 8. The CDR3 DNA follows: TGTGCCAGCAGCTCCCCAACTAGCGGGTTGACCGGGGAGCTGTTTTTT. It yields the protein CASSSPTSGLTGELFF.

This clone was seen a single time. The chain combines TRBV7-2 with TRBJ2-1; TRBD1 agrees at 8 bases. V lost 3 bases, J lost 7 bases, and 5 bases stayed unmatched. Per germline, CDR1 SGHTA and CDR2 FQGNSA. The CDR3 extends over 14 amino acids. The CDR3 spells CASSFGRGLNEQFF. Written as DNA, the CDR3 is TGTGCCAGCAGCTTCGGCAGGGGGCTGAATGAGCAGTTCTTC.

In this sample, this clone turned up a few times. The chain employs TRBV5-1 and TRBJ1-1, with unresolved D. This CDR3 has 14 residues. The ends were cut back, 3 bases at V and 5 bases at J, with 14 bases in the middle. CDR1 is SGHRS, CDR2 YFSETQ, per germline. In DNA, the CDR3 is TGCGCCAGCAGCTCCGTGGTGGGAGGAACTGAAGCTTTCTTT. This sequence encodes CASSSVVGGTEAFF.

In the case of this clone: The junction differs from germline at one of its ends, possibly a read error. This sample also contains other DNA sequences that code for the same CDR3. CDR3 region: CAWGGAVGNTGELFF. CDR3 coding DNA: TGTGCCTGGGGGGGGGCAGTAGGGAACACCGGGGAGCTGTTCTTT. The rearrangement links TRBV30 to TRBJ2-2; weak D call: TRBD2 (7 bases). CDR1 is GTSNPN and CDR2 is SVGIG in the germline V gene (reference sequence). The CDR3 is made up of 15 amino acids. The full variable domain, completed using reference TRBV30 and TRBJ2-2, is SQTIHQWPATLVQPVGSPLSLECTVEGTSNPNLYWYRQAAGRGLQLLFYSVGIGQISSEVPQNLSASRPQDRQFILSSKKLLLSDSGFYLCAWGGAVGNTGELFFGEGSRLTVL.

This chain uses TRBV19 with TRBJ1-1; D gene uncertain. The germline V gene has CDR1 LNHDA and CDR2 SQIVND (reference sequence). V shed 5 bases and J shed 0 bases, with 13 bases lying between them. CDR3 length: 15 residues. CDR3 DNA: TGTGCCAGTAGTCTTCCCGGGCGGGTGAACACTGAAGCTTTCTTT. This codes for CASSLPGRVNTEAFF.